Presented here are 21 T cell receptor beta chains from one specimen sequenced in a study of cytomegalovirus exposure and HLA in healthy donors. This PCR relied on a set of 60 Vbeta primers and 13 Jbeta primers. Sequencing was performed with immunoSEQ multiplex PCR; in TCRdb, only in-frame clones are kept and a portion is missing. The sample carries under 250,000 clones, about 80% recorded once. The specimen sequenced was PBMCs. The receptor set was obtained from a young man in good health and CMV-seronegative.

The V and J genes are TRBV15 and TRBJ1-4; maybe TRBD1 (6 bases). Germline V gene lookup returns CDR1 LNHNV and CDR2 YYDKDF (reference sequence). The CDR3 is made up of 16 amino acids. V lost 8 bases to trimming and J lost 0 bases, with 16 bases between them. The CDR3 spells CATSLGGAATNEKLFF. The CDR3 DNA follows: TGTGCCACCTCGCTAGGGGGTGCTGCAACTAATGAAAAACTGTTTTTT.

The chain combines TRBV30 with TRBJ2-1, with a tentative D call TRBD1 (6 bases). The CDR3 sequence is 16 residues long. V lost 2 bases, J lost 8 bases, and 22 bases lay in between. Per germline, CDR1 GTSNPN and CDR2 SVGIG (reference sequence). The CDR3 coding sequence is TGTGCCTGGAGTAGGATTGGCAGGGGAGTTGGCTATGAGCAGTTCTTC. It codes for CAWSRIGRGVGYEQFF.

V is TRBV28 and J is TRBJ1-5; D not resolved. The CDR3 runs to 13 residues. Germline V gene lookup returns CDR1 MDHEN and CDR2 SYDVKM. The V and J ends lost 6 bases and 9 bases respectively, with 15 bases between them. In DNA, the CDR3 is TGTGCCAGCAGACTTACAGACAATGGGCCCCAGCATTTT. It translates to CASRLTDNGPQHF.

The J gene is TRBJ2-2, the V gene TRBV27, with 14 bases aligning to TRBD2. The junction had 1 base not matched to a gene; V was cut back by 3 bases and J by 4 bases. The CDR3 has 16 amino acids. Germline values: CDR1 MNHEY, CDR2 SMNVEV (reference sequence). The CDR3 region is CASSFGLAGGTGELFF. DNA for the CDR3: TGTGCCAGCAGTTTCGGACTAGCGGGAGGCACCGGGGAGCTGTTTTTT.

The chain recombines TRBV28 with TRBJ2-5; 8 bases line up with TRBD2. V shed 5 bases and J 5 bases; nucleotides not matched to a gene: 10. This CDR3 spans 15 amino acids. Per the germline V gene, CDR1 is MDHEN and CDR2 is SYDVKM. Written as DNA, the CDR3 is TGTGCCAGCAGTAAGAGAGGACTAGCATGGGAGACCCAGTACTTC. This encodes CASSKRGLAWETQYF.

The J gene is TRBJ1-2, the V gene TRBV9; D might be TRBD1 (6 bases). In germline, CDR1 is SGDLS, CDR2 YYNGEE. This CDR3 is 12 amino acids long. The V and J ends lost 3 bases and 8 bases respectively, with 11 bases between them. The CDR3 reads CASSAGVYGYTF. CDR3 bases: TGTGCCAGCAGCGCAGGGGTCTACGGCTACACCTTC.

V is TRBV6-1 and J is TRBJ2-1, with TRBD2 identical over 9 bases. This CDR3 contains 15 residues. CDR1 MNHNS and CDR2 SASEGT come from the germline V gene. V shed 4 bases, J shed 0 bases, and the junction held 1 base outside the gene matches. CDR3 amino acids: CASSAGLASYNEQFF. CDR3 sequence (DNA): TGTGCCAGCAGTGCGGGACTAGCCTCCTACAATGAGCAGTTCTTC.

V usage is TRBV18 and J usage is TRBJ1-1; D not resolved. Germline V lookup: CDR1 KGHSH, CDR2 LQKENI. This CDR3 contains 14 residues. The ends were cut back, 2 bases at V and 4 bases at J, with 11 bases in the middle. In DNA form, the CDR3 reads TGTGCCAGCTCACCAAATGGAGGGAGCACTGAAGCTTTCTTT. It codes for CASSPNGGSTEAFF.

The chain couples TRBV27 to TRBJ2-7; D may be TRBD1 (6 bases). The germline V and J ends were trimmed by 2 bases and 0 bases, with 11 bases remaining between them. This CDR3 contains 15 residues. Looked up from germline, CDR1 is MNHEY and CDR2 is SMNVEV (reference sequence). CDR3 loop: CASSLARGFSYEQYF. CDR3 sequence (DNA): TGTGCCAGCAGTTTAGCAAGGGGGTTCTCCTACGAGCAGTACTTC.

In nucleotides, the CDR3 is TGTGCCAGCAGTGAAGCCCAACTAGCGGAGGCCTACGAGCAGTACTTC. Its translation: CASSEAQLAEAYEQYF. The chain is built from TRBV6-1 and TRBJ2-7; 8 bases are shared with TRBD2. The J segment lost 2 bases and the V segment lost 0 bases, leaving 6 bases of the junction unmatched. CDR1 is MNHNS, CDR2 SASEGT, per germline. The CDR3 is 16 amino acids.

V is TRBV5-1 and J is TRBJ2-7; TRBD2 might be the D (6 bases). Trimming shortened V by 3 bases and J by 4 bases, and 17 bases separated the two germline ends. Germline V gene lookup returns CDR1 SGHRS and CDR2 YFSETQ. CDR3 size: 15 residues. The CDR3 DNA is TGCGCCAGCAGCTCCGGGACTCAACCACCATACGAGCAGTACTTC. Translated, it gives CASSSGTQPPYEQYF.

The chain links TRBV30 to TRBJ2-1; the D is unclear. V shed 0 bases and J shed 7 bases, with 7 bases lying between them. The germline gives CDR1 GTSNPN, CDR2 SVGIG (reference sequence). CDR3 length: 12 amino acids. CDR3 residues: CAWSVAGNEQFF. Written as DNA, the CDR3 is TGTGCCTGGAGTGTAGCCGGGAATGAGCAGTTCTTC.

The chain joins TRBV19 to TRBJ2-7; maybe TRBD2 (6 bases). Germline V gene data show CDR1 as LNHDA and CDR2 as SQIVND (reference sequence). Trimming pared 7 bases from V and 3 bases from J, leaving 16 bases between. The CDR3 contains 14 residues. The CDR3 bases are TGTGCCAGTAACGCGCGGGGTGTGGGCTACGAGCAGTACTTC. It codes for CASNARGVGYEQYF.

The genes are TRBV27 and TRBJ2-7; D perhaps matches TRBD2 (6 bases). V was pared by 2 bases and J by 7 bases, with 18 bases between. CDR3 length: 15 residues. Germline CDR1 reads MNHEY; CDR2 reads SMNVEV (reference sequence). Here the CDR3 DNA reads TGTGCCAGCAGTTTACCCGGGGATCGGCTAGCGGAGCAGTACTTC. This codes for CASSLPGDRLAEQYF.

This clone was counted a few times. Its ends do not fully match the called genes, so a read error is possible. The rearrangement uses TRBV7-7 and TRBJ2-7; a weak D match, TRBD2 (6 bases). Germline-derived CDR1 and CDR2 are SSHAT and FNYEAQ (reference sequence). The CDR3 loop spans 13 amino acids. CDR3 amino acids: CASSVASDHEQYF. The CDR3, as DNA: TGTGCTAGCAGCGTAGCTAGCGACCACGAGCAGTACTTC.

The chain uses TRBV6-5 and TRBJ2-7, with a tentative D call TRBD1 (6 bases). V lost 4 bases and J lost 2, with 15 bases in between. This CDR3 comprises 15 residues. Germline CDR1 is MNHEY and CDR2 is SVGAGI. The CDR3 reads CASSFGETGTYEQYF. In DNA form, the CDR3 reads TGTGCCAGCAGTTTTGGAGAGACAGGTACCTACGAGCAGTACTTC.

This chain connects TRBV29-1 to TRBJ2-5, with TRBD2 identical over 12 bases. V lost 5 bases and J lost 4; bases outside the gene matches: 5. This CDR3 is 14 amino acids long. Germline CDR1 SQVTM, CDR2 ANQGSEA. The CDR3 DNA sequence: TGCAGCGTTCAACTAGCGGGAGGTGGAGAGACCCAGTACTTC. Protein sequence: CSVQLAGGGETQYF.

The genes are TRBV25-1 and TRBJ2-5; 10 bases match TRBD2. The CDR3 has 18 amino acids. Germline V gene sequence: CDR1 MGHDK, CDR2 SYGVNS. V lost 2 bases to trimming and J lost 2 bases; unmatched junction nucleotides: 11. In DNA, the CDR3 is TGTGCCAGCAGTGAAGGTGGGACTAGCGAAGGACATCAAGAGACCCAGTACTTC. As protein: CASSEGGTSEGHQETQYF.

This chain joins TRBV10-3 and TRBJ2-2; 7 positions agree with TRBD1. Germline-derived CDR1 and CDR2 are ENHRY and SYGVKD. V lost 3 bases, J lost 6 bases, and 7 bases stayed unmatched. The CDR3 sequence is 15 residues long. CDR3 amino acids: CAISEKQGQAGELFF. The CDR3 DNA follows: TGTGCCATCAGTGAAAAACAGGGGCAGGCCGGGGAGCTGTTTTTT.

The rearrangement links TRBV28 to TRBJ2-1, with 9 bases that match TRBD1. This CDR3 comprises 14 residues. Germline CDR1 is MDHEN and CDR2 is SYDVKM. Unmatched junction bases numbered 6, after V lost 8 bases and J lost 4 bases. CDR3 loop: CASVTGGSYNEQFF. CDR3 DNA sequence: TGTGCCAGCGTGACAGGGGGTAGTTACAATGAGCAGTTCTTC.

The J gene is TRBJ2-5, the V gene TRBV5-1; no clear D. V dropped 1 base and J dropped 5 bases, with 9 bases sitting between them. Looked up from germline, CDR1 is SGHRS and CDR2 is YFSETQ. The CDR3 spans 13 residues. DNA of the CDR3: TGCGCCAGCAGCTTGAATGGGCTGGAGACCCAGTACTTC. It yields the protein CASSLNGLETQYF.